This T cell receptor (beta chain) was retrieved from a study of shared clonotypes between healthy human individuals. The trim removed 1 base at V and 4 bases at J, leaving 6 bases unmatched. The CDR3 is 16 residues long. The germline V gene has CDR1 SGHDT and CDR2 YYEEEE. The sample holds a few counts of this clone. Its antigen is unknown. Study-level results: The low donor count limited represented genetic and exposure-history diversity.

TCRdb's table, derived via immunoSEQ multiplex PCR, lists solely in-frame clones and lacks some. In the table there are 2 million to 2.5 million clones, 95% of which are singletons. V usage is TRBV5-6 and J usage is TRBJ2-2, with TRBD1 matching over 8 bases. This receptor was taken from a man aged 18-30 years in good health. Sequencing input: naive CD4+ T cells sorted from blood. Subset noted: CD45RA+ positively selected. The CDR3 protein is CASSLPQGVRTGELFF. CDR3 nucleotide sequence: TGTGCCAGCAGCTTGCCACAGGGGGTCCGCACCGGGGAGCTGTTTTTT.